Below, 27 T cell receptor beta chains from the same sample are listed, as sequenced in a study of T cells after yellow fever vaccination (dated by TCRdb to between 2018 and 2020). The library was produced with 5' RACE. The instrument was an Illumina NovaSeq 6000. TCRdb redid the processing of the public reads, applying fastp at Q25 and MiXCR, and retained in-frame beta chains. When rows share a CDR3 protein, they turn into one entry using the most common DNA and genes. The sample table contains about 340,000 distinct CDR3 sequences; only one count was recorded for about 4% of them. The ten largest make up 20% to 25% of the sample. What the treatment or condition label conveys for this sample: live attenuated yellow fever vaccine strain. Sample: PBMCs, taken 5 days after the yellow fever booster vaccination. These TCRs come from a young man who received the YFV17D yellow fever vaccine.

This sequence joins TRBV6-2 or TRBV6-3 and TRBJ2-5; D gene uncertain. This CDR3 has 14 residues. Germline V gives CDR1 MNHEY, CDR2 SVGEGT. V was cut by 4 bases and J by 0 bases, with 9 bases left in between. As DNA, the CDR3 is TGTGCCAGCAGTTCCTCCAGGTACCAAGAGACCCAGTACTTC. Its translation is CASSSSRYQETQYF.

Ten or more counts support this clonotype. The V and J genes are TRBV20-1 and TRBJ2-4; D gene ambiguous. This CDR3 is 14 amino acids long. From germline, CDR1 is DFQATT and CDR2 SNEGSKA (reference sequence). V lost 1 base to trimming and J lost 6 bases, with 13 bases between them. CDR3 sequence: CSARGSLGRNIQYF. CDR3 DNA: TGCAGTGCTAGAGGTTCATTAGGGCGAAACATTCAGTACTTC.

This clonotype was seen many times. The chain combines TRBV5-4 with TRBJ2-1; 9 bases are a match to TRBD2. The junction had 11 bases not matched to a gene; V was cut back by 7 bases and J by 3 bases. Germline loops: CDR1 SGHNT, CDR2 YYREEE (reference sequence). This CDR3 contains 16 residues. CDR3 sequence: CASHRSGGKVYNEQFF. The CDR3 coding sequence is TGTGCCAGCCATAGGAGCGGGGGGAAGGTCTACAATGAGCAGTTCTTC.

This clonotype was seen a handful of times. J is TRBJ1-2 and V is TRBV7-2; D gene unclear. Germline CDR1 is SGHTA and CDR2 is FQGNSA. V shed 3 bases and J shed 4 bases, with 12 bases lying between them. The CDR3 runs 14 residues. CDR3 loop: CASSFGFTTYGYTF. The CDR3 DNA reads TGTGCCAGCAGCTTCGGCTTTACGACCTATGGCTACACCTTC.

This rearrangement joins TRBV6-5 to TRBJ1-2; D possibly corresponds to TRBD1 (5 bases). Trimming removed 0 bases from V and 2 bases from J, with 19 bases in between. The CDR3 has 18 residues. Per germline, CDR1 MNHEY and CDR2 SVGAGI. The CDR3 DNA reads as TGTGCCAGCAGTTACTCTTTGGCAGGGAAAATCAACAACTATGGCTACACCTTC. It translates to CASSYSLAGKINNYGYTF.

This clonotype has a handful of counts. The genes are TRBV7-8 and TRBJ2-1, with TRBD2 as a possible D gene (5 bases). The V end was cut by 3 bases, the J end by 8 bases, with 11 bases between. Germline V lookup: CDR1 SGHVS, CDR2 FQNEAQ. This CDR3 region has 13 residues. CDR3 sequence: CASSFDGMDEQFF. The CDR3 coding sequence is TGTGCCAGCAGCTTTGACGGGATGGATGAGCAGTTCTTC.

This sequence joins TRBV15 and TRBJ1-4; maybe TRBD1 (5 bases). Looked up from germline, CDR1 is LNHNV and CDR2 is YYDKDF (reference sequence). The CDR3 has 16 amino acids. With 4 bases removed from V and 8 bases from J, the gap between germline ends came to 20 bases. The CDR3 protein is CATSTVPGGGGEKLFF. CDR3 DNA sequence: TGTGCCACCAGCACCGTGCCGGGGGGGGGAGGAGAAAAACTGTTTTTT.

This clonotype showed up many times. The rearrangement uses TRBV5-1 and TRBJ2-2, with D unclear. Trimming removed 5 bases from V and 7 bases from J, with 12 bases in between. The V gene's germline CDR1 is SGHRS and CDR2 YFSETQ. CDR3 length: 13 residues. CDR3 in amino acids: CASRTIQLGELFF. CDR3 sequence (DNA): TGCGCCAGCAGGACGATACAGCTCGGGGAGCTGTTTTTT.

The table lists this clonotype with a few counts. The chain is built from TRBV5-4 and TRBJ2-7, with 8 bases matching TRBD1. V gave up 2 bases and J gave up 6 bases; unmatched junction bases: 16. The CDR3 is 17 residues long. Looked up from germline, CDR1 is SGHNT and CDR2 is YYREEE (reference sequence). The CDR3 protein is CASSLGSLTGALGEQYF. In DNA, the CDR3 is TGTGCCAGCAGCTTAGGTAGTCTGACAGGGGCACTCGGCGAGCAGTACTTC.

The rearrangement links TRBV12-3 or TRBV12-4 to TRBJ1-2; D perhaps matches TRBD1 (6 bases). V lost 4 bases and J lost 4, with 16 bases in between. This CDR3 contains 15 residues. The CDR3 region is CASSSRGGLSYGYTF. The CDR3 coding sequence is TGTGCCAGCAGTTCCCGGGGGGGGCTTAGCTATGGCTACACCTTC.

The genes are TRBV20-1 and TRBJ2-7; D is possibly TRBD1 (5 bases). This CDR3 has 13 residues. Trimming removed 0 bases at V and 2 bases at J, with 8 bases between. In germline, CDR1 is DFQATT, CDR2 SNEGSKA (reference sequence). The CDR3 loop is CSARDNRPYEQYV. The CDR3 bases are TGCAGTGCTAGAGATAACAGGCCCTACGAGCAGTACGTC.

This clonotype was counted many times. The chain links TRBV20-1 to TRBJ2-2; 7 bases are a match to TRBD2. The germline V gene encodes CDR1 DFQATT and CDR2 SNEGSKA (reference sequence). V gave up 3 bases and J gave up 5 bases; unmatched junction bases: 0. This CDR3 is built from 12 residues. This chain's CDR3 is CSARGGTGELFF. The CDR3 bases are TGCAGTGCTAGGGGGGGGACCGGGGAGCTGTTTTTT.

This clonotype was observed a few times. The chain employs TRBV15 and TRBJ2-1; D is uncertain. CDR1 is LNHNV, CDR2 YYDKDF, per germline (reference sequence). V lost 3 bases and J 6 bases, leaving 15 bases between the germline ends. The CDR3 length is 15 residues. Written as DNA, the CDR3 is TGTGCCACCAGCAGGGGTAGACTGGCAGGCAATGAGCAGTTCTTC. Translated, it gives CATSRGRLAGNEQFF.

The gene calls are TRBV7-6 and TRBJ1-2; 7 nucleotides align to TRBD1. CDR3 length equals 15 residues. Trimming removed 4 bases from V and 4 bases from J; junction bases left unmatched: 9. CDR1 and CDR2 from the germline V gene are SGHVS and FNYEAQ. DNA for the CDR3: TGTGCCAGCAGCTACGGGACAGACCTCTCCTATGGCTACACCTTC. Its translation is CASSYGTDLSYGYTF.

The V and J genes are TRBV6-4 and TRBJ1-1; unclear D gene. Per the germline V gene, CDR1 is MRHNA and CDR2 is SNTAGT. This CDR3 region has 13 residues. The ends were cut back, 1 base at V and 1 base at J, with 4 bases in the middle. Here the CDR3 reads CASSDWANTEAFF. The CDR3 DNA reads as TGTGCCAGCAGTGACTGGGCGAACACTGAAGCTTTCTTT.

This clonotype was counted many times. The rearrangement links TRBV5-1 to TRBJ2-2; the D is unclear. V shed 1 base and J shed 8 bases, with 12 bases lying between them. The CDR3 has 14 amino acids. The germline V gene encodes CDR1 SGHRS and CDR2 YFSETQ. The DNA of the CDR3 is TGCGCCAGCAGCTTGCCGGGTCCTAGTGGGGAGCTGTTTTTT. Amino acids: CASSLPGPSGELFF.

CDR3: CASSFPDFPRGEQFF. The CDR3, as DNA: TGTGCCAGCAGTTTTCCCGACTTCCCGCGGGGTGAGCAGTTCTTC. The chain recombines TRBV12-3 or TRBV12-4 with TRBJ2-1; tentative D call: TRBD2 (6 bases). V lost 3 bases and J 9 bases, leaving 18 bases between the germline ends. The CDR3 runs to 15 residues.

A few counts support this clonotype. V usage is TRBV9 and J usage is TRBJ2-5; D remains ambiguous. CDR1 is SGDLS and CDR2 is YYNGEE in the germline V gene. The CDR3 totals 15 residues. Trimming removed 0 bases from V and 5 bases from J, with 14 bases in between. As DNA, the CDR3 is TGTGCCAGCAGCGTAGGGCGAACCCTAAGGGAGACCCAGTACTTC. It translates to CASSVGRTLRETQYF.

The genes are TRBV28 and TRBJ2-5, with TRBD2 identical over 9 bases. The CDR3 length is 15 residues. Trimming cost V 6 bases and J 5 bases; bases outside gene matches: 10. Looked up from germline, CDR1 is MDHEN and CDR2 is SYDVKM. The CDR3: CASRVYAGGPETQYF. In nucleotides, the CDR3 is TGTGCCAGCAGGGTCTATGCGGGGGGGCCCGAGACCCAGTACTTC.

This clonotype was seen many times. This chain connects TRBV4-3 to TRBJ1-1; D is perhaps TRBD1 (6 bases). Deletions cut 1 base from V and 4 bases from J, with 10 bases between. The CDR3 spans 14 residues. The germline gives CDR1 LGHNA, CDR2 YSLEER. This CDR3 reads CASSQAPRGTEAFF. CDR3 coding DNA: TGCGCCAGCAGCCAAGCCCCCAGGGGCACTGAAGCTTTCTTT.

The rearrangement links TRBV4-2 to TRBJ2-2, with a weak D call TRBD2 (7 bases). From germline, CDR1 is LGHNA and CDR2 YNFKEQ. Trimming stripped 6 bases from V and 5 bases from J, with 13 bases between. The CDR3 totals 14 residues. Here the CDR3 reads CASRKKGGTGELFF. DNA for the CDR3: TGTGCCAGCAGAAAGAAGGGGGGGACCGGGGAGCTGTTTTTT.

This clonotype appeared many times. This chain uses TRBV5-1 with TRBJ2-5, with no clear D. CDR1 and CDR2 from the germline V gene are SGHRS and YFSETQ. The CDR3 has 12 amino acids. Between the trimmed V and J ends, which lost 1 base and 4 bases, there was a span of 5 bases. In nucleotides, the CDR3 is TGCGCCAGCAGCTTGAATGCAGAGACCCAGTACTTC. Amino acid sequence: CASSLNAETQYF.

The chain carries TRBV19 and TRBJ1-1; D ambiguous. The CDR3 has 15 residues. Germline lookup yields CDR1 LNHDA and CDR2 SQIVND (reference sequence). V lost 4 bases, J lost 4 bases, and 16 bases lay in between. The CDR3 loop is CASSTPWNQITEAFF. For the CDR3, the DNA is TGTGCCAGTAGTACACCCTGGAACCAGATCACTGAAGCTTTCTTT.

This clonotype has just a few counts. The chain uses TRBV7-2 and TRBJ2-1; TRBD2 matches at 7 bases. The V segment lost 6 bases and the J segment 4 bases; nucleotides outside the gene matches: 6. Germline V gene lookup returns CDR1 SGHTA and CDR2 FQGNSA. The CDR3 runs to 14 residues. The CDR3 DNA sequence: TGTGCCAGCAGTTGGGGGGGTCTATACAATGAGCAGTTCTTC. It translates to CASSWGGLYNEQFF.

Only a few counts were recorded for this clonotype. The rearrangement uses TRBV7-2 and TRBJ1-1, with TRBD1 as a possible D gene (6 bases). V was cut by 7 bases and J by 0 bases, with 15 bases left in between. The germline V gene has CDR1 SGHTA and CDR2 FQGNSA. The CDR3 has 15 amino acids. In nucleotides, the CDR3 is TGTGCCAGCACCCCGGGAGGGACAATGAACACTGAAGCTTTCTTT. Translating it yields CASTPGGTMNTEAFF.

This clonotype was counted between two and nine times. A read error may account for a junction end that differs from germline. This chain uses TRBV6-2 or TRBV6-3 with TRBJ2-2; D perhaps matches TRBD2 (5 bases). CDR1 and CDR2 from the germline V gene are MNHEY and SVGEGT. The CDR3 has 13 amino acids. CDR3 coding DNA: TGTGCCAGCAGTTACTGGGCCTTCGGGAAGCTGTTTTTT. Translating it yields CASSYWAFGKLFF.

This clonotype appeared a few times. This rearrangement joins TRBV5-5 to TRBJ1-4, with D tentatively TRBD1 (6 bases). Germline lookup yields CDR1 SGHKS and CDR2 YYEKEE (reference sequence). Trimming shortened V by 0 bases and J by 6 bases, and 12 bases separated the two germline ends. The length of the CDR3 is 15 residues. The CDR3 DNA follows: TGTGCCAGCAGCTTGGTTATAGGGGGAGATGAAAAACTGTTTTTT. Encoded protein: CASSLVIGGDEKLFF.